This is a list of T cell receptor beta chains from one sample in a study of control samples from healthy donors and cancer patients. Some clones are missing from TCRdb's copy, which holds only in-frame ones; the method was immunoSEQ multiplex PCR. The sample consists of about 160,000 clones, 96% of them appearing once. The sample comprised blood. Source of these receptors: a woman in her thirties in good health. The CDR3 runs from the conserved cysteine through the conserved F or W. The order of the fields is V gene, J gene, CDR3 protein.

>TRBV27|TRBJ1-5
CASSLQGGGQPQHF
>TRBV28|TRBJ2-7
CASSLLPPGLLSYEQYF
>TRBV29-1|TRBJ1-5
CSAQVGGPGQPQHF
>TRBV30|TRBJ1-2
CAWSRDRANYGYTF
>TRBV7-9|TRBJ1-4
CASSLLTGATNEKLFF
>TRBV7-2|TRBJ2-2
CASSYRTSGDTGELFF
>TRBV3-1/TRBV3-2|TRBJ1-6
CASSQIWGQNNSPLHF
>TRBV6-5|TRBJ1-3
CASGDDSSTIYF
>TRBV5-6|TRBJ2-3
CASSSYWADTQYF
>TRBV5-6|TRBJ1-5
CASSLTGDPNYNQPQHF
>TRBV5-1|TRBJ2-1
CASSLALRGPENEQFF
>TRBV6-5|TRBJ1-6
CASSYSGGQSPLHF
>TRBV6-5|TRBJ1-3
CASSYSSAISGNTIYF
>TRBV7-2|TRBJ2-1
CASSRQGAIYNEQFF
>TRBV19|TRBJ2-7
CASSAGTVYEQYF
>TRBV5-5|TRBJ2-7
CASSLGEEQYF
>TRBV15|TRBJ2-2
CATSRDGWGTPMSNTGELFF
>TRBV5-1|TRBJ2-2
CASSFPGTGGVVAGELFF
>TRBV27|TRBJ2-3
CASSQDRSTDTQYF
>TRBV6-5|TRBJ2-5
CASSTSKGQETQYF
>TRBV28|TRBJ1-4
CASSPAGGVGNEKLFF
>TRBV5-1|TRBJ2-7
CASSLGTGGIYEQYF
>TRBV18|TRBJ2-7
CASSPQRTGVYEQYF
>TRBV2|TRBJ1-1
CASSPLAGMGNTEAFF
>TRBV3-1/TRBV3-2|TRBJ1-1
CASSLGPNTEAFF
>TRBV3-1/TRBV3-2|TRBJ1-1
CASRQRTGAGEAFF
>TRBV7-8|TRBJ1-2
CASSLGGEAGYTF
>TRBV9|TRBJ1-1
CASSPLGYTEAFF
>TRBV9|TRBJ2-3
CASSVVSTDTQYF
>TRBV12-3/TRBV12-4|TRBJ1-1
CASSFKGSTEAFF
>TRBV27|TRBJ1-5
CASSLRGTGHNQPQHF
>TRBV29-1|TRBJ1-1
CSVERAPGTKAFF
>TRBV28|TRBJ1-1
CAVKPRLGTEAFF
>TRBV9|TRBJ2-3
CASSVSPTDTQYF
>TRBV7-9|TRBJ2-5
CASSSRALQETQYF
>TRBV2|TRBJ2-2
CASSERGLAGEELFF
>TRBV2|TRBJ1-6
CASSSRTGEYSPLHF
>TRBV20-1|TRBJ2-2
CSASRDRGDLWNTGELFF
>TRBV6-5|TRBJ1-4
CASSYSGQNEKLFF
>TRBV7-6|TRBJ2-3
CASSLVRETDTQYF
>TRBV28|TRBJ2-1
CASSQLQGGTYNEQFF
>TRBV3-1/TRBV3-2|TRBJ1-6
CASSQGLGAANNSPLHF
>TRBV7-8|TRBJ1-1
CASSLTSGPTEAFF
>TRBV7-2|TRBJ2-1
CASSQGTSSQFF
>TRBV5-1|TRBJ2-7
CASSAWNDPEQYF
>TRBV9|TRBJ2-2
CASSVLPINTGELFF
>TRBV27|TRBJ1-2
CASSLRSPWANYGYTF
>TRBV2|TRBJ2-1
CASRVPNEQFF
>TRBV6-5|TRBJ1-2
CASTPRPTEIYGYTF
>TRBV11-1|TRBJ2-7
CASSLGPDYEQYF
>TRBV20-1|TRBJ1-2
CSASQGVDYGYTF
>TRBV5-1|TRBJ2-5
CASSLPGEETQYF
>TRBV19|TRBJ2-4
CASSIGQGDIQYF
>TRBV28|TRBJ2-7
CASSYITPRGGRYEQYF